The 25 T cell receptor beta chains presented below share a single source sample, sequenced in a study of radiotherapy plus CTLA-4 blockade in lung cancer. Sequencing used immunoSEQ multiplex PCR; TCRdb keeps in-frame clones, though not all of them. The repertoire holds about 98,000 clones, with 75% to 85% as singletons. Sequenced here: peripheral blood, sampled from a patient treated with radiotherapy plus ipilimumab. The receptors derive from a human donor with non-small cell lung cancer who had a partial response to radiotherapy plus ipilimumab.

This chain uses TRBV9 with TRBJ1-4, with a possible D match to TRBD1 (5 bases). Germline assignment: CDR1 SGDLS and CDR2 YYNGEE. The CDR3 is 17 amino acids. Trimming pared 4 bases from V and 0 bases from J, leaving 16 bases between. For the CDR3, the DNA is TGTGCCAGCAGCCCACCCTCTACGACAGCAACTAATGAAAAACTGTTTTTT. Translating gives CASSPPSTTATNEKLFF.

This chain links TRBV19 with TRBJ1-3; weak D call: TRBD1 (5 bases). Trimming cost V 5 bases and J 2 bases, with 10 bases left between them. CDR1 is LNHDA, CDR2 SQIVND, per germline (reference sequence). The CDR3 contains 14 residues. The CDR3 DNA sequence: TGTGCCAGTAGTGTTCCAGGGACTGGAAACACCATATATTTT. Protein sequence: CASSVPGTGNTIYF.

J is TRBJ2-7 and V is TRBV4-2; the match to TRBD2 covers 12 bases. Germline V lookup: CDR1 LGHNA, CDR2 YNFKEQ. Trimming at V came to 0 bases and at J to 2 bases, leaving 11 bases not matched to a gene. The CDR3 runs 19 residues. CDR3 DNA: TGTGCCAGCAGCCAAGAGTCAACTAGCGGGAGGTCATACCCCTACGAGCAGTACTTC. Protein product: CASSQESTSGRSYPYEQYF.

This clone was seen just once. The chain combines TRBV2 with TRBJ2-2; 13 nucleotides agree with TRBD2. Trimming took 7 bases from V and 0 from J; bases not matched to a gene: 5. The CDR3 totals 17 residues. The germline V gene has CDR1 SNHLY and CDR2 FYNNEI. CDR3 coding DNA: TGTGCCAGCACCCAGGGACTAGCGGGACCGAACACCGGGGAGCTGTTTTTT. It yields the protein CASTQGLAGPNTGELFF. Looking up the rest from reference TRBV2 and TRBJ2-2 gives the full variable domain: EPEVTQTPSHQVTQMGQEVILRCVPISNHLYFYWYRQILGQKVEFLVSFYNNEISEKSEIFDDQFSVERPDGSNFTLKIRSTKLEDSAMYFCASTQGLAGPNTGELFFGEGSRLTVL.

The DNA for the CDR3 is TGTGCCAGCACGGTGGGACTAGTTTCAGATACGCAGTATTTT. It translates to CASTVGLVSDTQYF. The chain has TRBV18 and TRBJ2-3, with 8 positions matching TRBD2. The CDR3 covers 14 residues. In germline, CDR1 is KGHSH, CDR2 LQKENI. Trimming at V came to 8 bases and at J to 4 bases, leaving 8 bases not matched to a gene. Looking up the rest from reference TRBV18 and TRBJ2-3 gives the full variable domain: NAGVMQNPRHLVRRRGQEARLRCSPMKGHSHVYWYRQLPEEGLKFMVYLQKENIIDESGMPKERFSAEFPKEGPSILRIQQVVRGDSAAYFCASTVGLVSDTQYFGPGTRLTVL.

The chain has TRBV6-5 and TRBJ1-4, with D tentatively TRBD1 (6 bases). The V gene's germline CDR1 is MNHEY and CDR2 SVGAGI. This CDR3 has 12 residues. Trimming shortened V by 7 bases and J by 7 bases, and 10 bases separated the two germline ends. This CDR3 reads CASKGDGEKLFF. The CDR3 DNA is TGTGCCAGCAAGGGGGACGGTGAAAAACTGTTTTTT.

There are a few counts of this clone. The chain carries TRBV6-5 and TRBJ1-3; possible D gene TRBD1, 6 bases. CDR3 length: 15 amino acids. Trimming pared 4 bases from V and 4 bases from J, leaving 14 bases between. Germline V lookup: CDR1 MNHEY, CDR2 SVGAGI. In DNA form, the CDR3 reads TGTGCCAGCAGTTTAACAGGGAGGGAAGGAAACACCATATATTTT. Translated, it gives CASSLTGREGNTIYF.

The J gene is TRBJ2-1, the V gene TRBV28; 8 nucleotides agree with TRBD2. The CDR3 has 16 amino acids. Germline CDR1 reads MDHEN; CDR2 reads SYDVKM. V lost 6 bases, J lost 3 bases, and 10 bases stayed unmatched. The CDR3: CASRPLGLADYNEQFF. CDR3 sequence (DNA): TGTGCCAGCAGGCCACTCGGACTAGCAGACTACAATGAGCAGTTCTTC.

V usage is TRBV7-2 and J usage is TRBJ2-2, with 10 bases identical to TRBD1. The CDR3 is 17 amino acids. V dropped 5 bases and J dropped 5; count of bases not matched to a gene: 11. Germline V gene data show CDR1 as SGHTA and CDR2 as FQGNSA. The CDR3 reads CASSLGQGVVGTGELFF. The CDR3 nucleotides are TGTGCCAGCAGCCTAGGACAGGGGGTCGTTGGAACCGGGGAGCTGTTTTTT.

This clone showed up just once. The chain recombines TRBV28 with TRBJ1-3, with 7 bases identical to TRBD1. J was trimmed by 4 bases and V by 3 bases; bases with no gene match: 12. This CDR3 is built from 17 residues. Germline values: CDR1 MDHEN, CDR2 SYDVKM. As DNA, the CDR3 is TGTGCCAGCAGTTTGAGACAGGGCCTTCCTCTAGGAAACACCATATATTTT. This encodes CASSLRQGLPLGNTIYF.

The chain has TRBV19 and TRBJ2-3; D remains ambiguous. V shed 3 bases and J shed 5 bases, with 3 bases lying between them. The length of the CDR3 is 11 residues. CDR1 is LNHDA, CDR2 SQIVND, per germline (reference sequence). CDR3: CASSILDTQYF. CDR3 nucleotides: TGTGCCAGTAGTATTCTAGATACGCAGTATTTT.

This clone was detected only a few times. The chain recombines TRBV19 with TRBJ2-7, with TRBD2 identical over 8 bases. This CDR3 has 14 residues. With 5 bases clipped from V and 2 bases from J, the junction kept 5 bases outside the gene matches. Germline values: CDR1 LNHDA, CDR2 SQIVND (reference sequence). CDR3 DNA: TGTGCCAGTAGTTCGCGACTAGCGACCTACGAGCAGTACTTC. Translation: CASSSRLATYEQYF.

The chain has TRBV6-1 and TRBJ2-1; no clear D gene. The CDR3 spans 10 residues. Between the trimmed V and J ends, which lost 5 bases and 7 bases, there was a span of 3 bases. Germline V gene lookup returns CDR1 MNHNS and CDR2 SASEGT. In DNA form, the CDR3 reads TGTGCCAGCAGTCCAAATGAGCAGTTCTTC. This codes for CASSPNEQFF.

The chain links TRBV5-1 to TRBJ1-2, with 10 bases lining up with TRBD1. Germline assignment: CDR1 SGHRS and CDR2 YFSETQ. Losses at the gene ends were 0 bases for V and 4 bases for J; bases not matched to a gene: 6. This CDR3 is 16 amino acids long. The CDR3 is CASSLAGTGDSYGYTF. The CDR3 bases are TGCGCCAGCAGCTTGGCTGGGACAGGGGATTCCTATGGCTACACCTTC.

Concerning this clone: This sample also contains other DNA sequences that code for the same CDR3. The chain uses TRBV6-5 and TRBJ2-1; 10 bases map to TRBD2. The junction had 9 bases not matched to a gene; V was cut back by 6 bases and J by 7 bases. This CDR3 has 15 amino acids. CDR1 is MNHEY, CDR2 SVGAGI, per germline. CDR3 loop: CASSPGTSVPNEQFF. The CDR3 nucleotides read TGTGCCAGCAGCCCCGGGACTAGCGTTCCGAATGAGCAGTTCTTC.

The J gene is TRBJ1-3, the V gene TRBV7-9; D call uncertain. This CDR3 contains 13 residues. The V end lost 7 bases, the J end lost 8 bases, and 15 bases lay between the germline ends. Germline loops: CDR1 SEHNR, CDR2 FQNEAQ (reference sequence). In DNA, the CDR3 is TGTGCCAGCACAGCTCCGGAAGGAGACACCATATATTTT. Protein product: CASTAPEGDTIYF.

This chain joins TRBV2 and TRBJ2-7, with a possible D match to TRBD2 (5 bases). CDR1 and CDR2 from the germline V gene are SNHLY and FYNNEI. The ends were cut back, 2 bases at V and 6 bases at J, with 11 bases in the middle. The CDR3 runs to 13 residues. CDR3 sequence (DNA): TGTGCCAGCAGTGAAATTATGGGAGCCGAGCAGTACTTC. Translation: CASSEIMGAEQYF.

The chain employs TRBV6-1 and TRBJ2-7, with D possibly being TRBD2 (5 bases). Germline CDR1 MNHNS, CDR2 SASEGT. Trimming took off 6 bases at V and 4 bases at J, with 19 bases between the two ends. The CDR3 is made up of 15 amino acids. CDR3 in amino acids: CASRPAGSGSYEQYF. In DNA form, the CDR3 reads TGTGCCAGCAGACCCGCCGGGTCGGGGAGTTACGAGCAGTACTTC.

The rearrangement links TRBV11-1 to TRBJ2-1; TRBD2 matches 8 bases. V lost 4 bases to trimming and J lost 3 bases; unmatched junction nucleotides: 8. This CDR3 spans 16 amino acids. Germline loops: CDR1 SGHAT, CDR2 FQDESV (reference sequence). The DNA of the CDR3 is TGTGCCAGCAGCTCCTTTAGCGGGGCAGACTACAATGAGCAGTTCTTC. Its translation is CASSSFSGADYNEQFF.

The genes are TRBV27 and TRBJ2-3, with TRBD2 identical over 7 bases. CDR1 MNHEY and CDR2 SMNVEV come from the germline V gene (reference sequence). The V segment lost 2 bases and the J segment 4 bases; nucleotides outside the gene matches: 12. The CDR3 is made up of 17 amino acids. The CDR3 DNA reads TGTGCCAGCAGTTTAACTCTCCCGACTAGCAGGCCAGATACGCAGTATTTT. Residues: CASSLTLPTSRPDTQYF.

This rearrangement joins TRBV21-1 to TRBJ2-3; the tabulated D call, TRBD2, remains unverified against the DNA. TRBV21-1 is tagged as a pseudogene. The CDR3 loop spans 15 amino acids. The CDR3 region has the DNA TGTGCCAGCAGCAAGGGGAGCGGGAGGACAGATACGCAGTATTTT. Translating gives CASSKGSGRTDTQYF.

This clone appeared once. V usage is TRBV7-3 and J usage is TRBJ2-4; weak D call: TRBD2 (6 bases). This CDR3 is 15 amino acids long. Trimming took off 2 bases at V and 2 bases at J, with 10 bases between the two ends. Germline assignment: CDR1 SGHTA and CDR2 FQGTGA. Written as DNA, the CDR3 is TGTGCCAGCAGCTTAGCGGAGGGTCCCAAAAACATTCAGTACTTC. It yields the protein CASSLAEGPKNIQYF.

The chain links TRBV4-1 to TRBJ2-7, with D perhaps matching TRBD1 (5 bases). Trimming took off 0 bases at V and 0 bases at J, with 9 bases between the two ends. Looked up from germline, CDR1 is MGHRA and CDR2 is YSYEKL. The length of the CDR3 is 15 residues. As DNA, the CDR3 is TGCGCCAGCAGCCAAGAGACAGCTCCCTCCTACGAGCAGTACTTC. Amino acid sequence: CASSQETAPSYEQYF.

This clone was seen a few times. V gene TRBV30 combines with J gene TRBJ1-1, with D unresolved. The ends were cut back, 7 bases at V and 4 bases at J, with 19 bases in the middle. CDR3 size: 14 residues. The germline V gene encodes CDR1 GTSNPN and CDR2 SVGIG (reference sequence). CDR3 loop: CASHPPSGGTEAFF. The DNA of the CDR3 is TGTGCCTCACATCCCCCCTCGGGAGGCACTGAAGCTTTCTTT.

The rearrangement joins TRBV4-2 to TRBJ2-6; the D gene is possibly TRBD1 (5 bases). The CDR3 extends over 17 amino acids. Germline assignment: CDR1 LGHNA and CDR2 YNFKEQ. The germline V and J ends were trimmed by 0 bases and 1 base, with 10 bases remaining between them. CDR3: CASSQERGLSGANVLTF. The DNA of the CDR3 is TGTGCCAGCAGCCAAGAAAGGGGTCTGTCTGGGGCCAACGTCCTGACTTTC.